Sequencing of this T cell receptor (beta chain) was carried out in a study of T cells after yellow fever vaccination. Making TCR cDNA involved 5'RACE template switching, which added UMIs and a universal primer site. MiXCR was run by TCRdb on the 5' RACE reads, yielding one entry per CDR3 protein. This table has more than 300,000 distinct CDR3 sequences, around 11% appearing once. V gave up 0 bases and J gave up 8 bases, with 10 bases separating them. This CDR3 comprises 13 residues. CDR1 KGHSH and CDR2 LQKENI come from the germline V gene. The clonotype originates from a man younger than 30 who received the YFV17D yellow fever vaccine. The chain joins TRBV18 to TRBJ1-2; D perhaps matches TRBD1 (5 bases). The specimen comprised CD4+ T cells sorted from PBMCs, sampled 45 days after the yellow fever booster vaccination. DNA for the CDR3: TGTGCCAGCTCACCACCAGGGGATCGCGGCTACACCTTC. Protein: CASSPPGDRGYTF.